Sequencing of this T cell receptor beta chain was carried out in a study of cytomegalovirus exposure and HLA in healthy donors. Assay used: immunoSEQ multiplex PCR; TCRdb lists only in-frame clones, some missing. The sample includes roughly 45,000 clones, about 94% of them seen just once. Study conclusions and caveats: There were 160 or so TCR beta chains listed as cytomegalovirus-associated. As was reported, the classifier diagnosed cytomegalovirus status with high specificity and sensitivity.

Trimming stripped 1 base from V and 9 bases from J, with 4 bases between. The CDR3 loop spans 11 amino acids. The germline CDR1 and CDR2 sequences are MNHNS and SASEGT. As to this clone: Its antigen is not identified.

Sequenced material: PBMCs. This sequence was found in a woman aged 18-29 years in good health and CMV-seropositive. The chain employs TRBV6-1 and TRBJ1-5; no definite D call. The CDR3, as DNA: TGTGCCAGCAGTGAAGTCGGGCCCCAGCATTTT. Protein: CASSEVGPQHF.